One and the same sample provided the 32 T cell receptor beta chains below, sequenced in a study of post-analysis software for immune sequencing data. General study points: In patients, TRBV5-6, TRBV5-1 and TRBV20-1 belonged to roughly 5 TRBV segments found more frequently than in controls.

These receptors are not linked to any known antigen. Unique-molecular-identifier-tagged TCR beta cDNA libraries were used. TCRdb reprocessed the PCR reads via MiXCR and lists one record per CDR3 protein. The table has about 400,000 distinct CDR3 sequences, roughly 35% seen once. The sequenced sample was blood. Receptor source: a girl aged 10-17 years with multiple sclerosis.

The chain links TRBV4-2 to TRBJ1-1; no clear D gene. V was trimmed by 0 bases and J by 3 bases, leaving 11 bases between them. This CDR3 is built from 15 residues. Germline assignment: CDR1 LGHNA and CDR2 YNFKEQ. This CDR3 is CASSQDNGEDTEAFF. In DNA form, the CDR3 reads TGTGCCAGCAGCCAAGATAACGGGGAGGACACTGAAGCTTTCTTT.

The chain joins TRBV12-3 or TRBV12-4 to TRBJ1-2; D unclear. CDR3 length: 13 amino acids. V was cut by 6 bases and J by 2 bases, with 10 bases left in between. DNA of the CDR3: TGTGCCAGCAGACAAGACGGAAACTATGGCTACACCTTC. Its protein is CASRQDGNYGYTF.

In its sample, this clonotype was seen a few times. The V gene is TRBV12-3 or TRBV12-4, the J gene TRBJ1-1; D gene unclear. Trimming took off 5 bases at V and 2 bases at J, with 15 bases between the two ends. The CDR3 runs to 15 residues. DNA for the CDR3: TGTGCCAGCAGTACACGTCGGACGGGTAACACTGAAGCTTTCTTT. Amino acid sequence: CASSTRRTGNTEAFF.

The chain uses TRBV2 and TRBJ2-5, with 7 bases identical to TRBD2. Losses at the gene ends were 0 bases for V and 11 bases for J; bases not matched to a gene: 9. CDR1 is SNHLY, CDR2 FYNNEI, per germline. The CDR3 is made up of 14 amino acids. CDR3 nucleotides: TGTGCCAGCAGTGAAGCGGGTATGGCCGGGAGGCAGTACTTC. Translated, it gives CASSEAGMAGRQYF.

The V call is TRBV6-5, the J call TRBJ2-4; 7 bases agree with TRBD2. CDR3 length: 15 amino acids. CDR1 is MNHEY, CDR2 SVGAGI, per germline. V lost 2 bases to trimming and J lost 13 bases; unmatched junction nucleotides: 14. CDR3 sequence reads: CASSYAWDSAGEQYF. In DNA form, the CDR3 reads TGTGCCAGCAGTTACGCCTGGGACTCGGCGGGGGAGCAGTACTTC.

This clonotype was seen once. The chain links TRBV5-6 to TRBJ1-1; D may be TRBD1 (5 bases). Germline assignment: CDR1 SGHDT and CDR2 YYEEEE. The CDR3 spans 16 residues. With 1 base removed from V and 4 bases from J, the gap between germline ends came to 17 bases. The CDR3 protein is CASSLFSGHKGTEAFF. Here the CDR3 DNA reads TGTGCCAGCAGCTTGTTTTCCGGACATAAAGGCACTGAAGCTTTCTTT.

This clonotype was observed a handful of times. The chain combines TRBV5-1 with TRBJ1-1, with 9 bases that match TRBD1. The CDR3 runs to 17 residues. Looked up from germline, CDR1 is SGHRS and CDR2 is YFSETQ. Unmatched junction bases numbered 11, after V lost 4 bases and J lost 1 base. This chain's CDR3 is CASSPRQGVFGNTEAFF. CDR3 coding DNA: TGCGCCAGCAGCCCCAGACAGGGGGTATTCGGGAACACTGAAGCTTTCTTT.

This CDR3 is CASSGTGLQDTQYF. For the CDR3, the DNA is TGTGCCAGCAGTGGAACAGGGTTGCAAGATACGCAGTATTTT. This chain connects TRBV6-1 to TRBJ2-3, with D tentatively TRBD1 (6 bases). This CDR3 is 14 amino acids long. Deletions cut 4 bases from V and 5 bases from J, with 13 bases between. Germline-derived CDR1 and CDR2 are MNHNS and SASEGT.

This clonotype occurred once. The CDR3 DNA follows: TGTGCCAGCAGTTACGAGGGGTGGAACACTGAAGCTTTCTTT. Translated, it gives CASSYEGWNTEAFF. This chain uses TRBV6-6 with TRBJ1-1; D is possibly TRBD1 (5 bases). This CDR3 spans 14 amino acids. Germline CDR1 reads MNHNY; CDR2 reads SVGAGI (reference sequence). The V gene lost 2 bases and the J gene lost 1 base, with 8 bases spanning the gap.

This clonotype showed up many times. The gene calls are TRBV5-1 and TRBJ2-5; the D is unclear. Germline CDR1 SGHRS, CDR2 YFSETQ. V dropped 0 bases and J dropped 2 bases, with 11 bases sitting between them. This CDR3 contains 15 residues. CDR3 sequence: CASSLGHTRQETQYF. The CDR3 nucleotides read TGCGCCAGCAGCTTGGGACATACAAGACAAGAGACCCAGTACTTC. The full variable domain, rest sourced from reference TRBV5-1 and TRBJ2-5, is KAGVTQTPRYLIKTRGQQVTLSCSPISGHRSVSWYQQTPGQGLQFLFEYFSETQRNKGNFPGRFSGRQFSNSRSEMNVSTLELGDSALYLCASSLGHTRQETQYFGPGTRLLVL.

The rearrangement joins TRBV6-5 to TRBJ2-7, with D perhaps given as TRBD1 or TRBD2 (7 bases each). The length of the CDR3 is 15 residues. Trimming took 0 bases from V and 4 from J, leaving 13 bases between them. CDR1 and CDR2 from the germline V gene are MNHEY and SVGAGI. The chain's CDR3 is CASSYSSGGVYEQYF. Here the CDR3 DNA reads TGTGCCAGCAGTTACTCGTCAGGGGGGGTTTACGAGCAGTACTTC.

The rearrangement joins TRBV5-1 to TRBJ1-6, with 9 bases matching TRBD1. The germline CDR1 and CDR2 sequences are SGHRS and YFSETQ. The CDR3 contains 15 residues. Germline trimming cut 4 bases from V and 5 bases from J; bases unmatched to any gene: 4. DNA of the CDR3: TGCGCCAGCAGCCCCCGGACAGGGGATAATTCACCCCTCCACTTT. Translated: CASSPRTGDNSPLHF.

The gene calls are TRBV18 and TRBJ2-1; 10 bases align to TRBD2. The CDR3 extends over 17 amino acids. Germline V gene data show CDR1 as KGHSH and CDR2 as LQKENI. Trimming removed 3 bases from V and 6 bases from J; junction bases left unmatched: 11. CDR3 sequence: CASSPGLAYPDGNEQFF. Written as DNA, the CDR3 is TGTGCCAGCTCACCGGGACTAGCGTACCCTGACGGCAATGAGCAGTTCTTC.

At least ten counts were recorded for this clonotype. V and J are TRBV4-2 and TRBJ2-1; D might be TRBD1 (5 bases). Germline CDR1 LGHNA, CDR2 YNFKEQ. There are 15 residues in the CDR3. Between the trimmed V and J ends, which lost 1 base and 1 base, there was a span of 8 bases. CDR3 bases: TGTGCCAGCAGCCAAGTGGCAGGGTCCTACAATGAGCAGTTCTTC. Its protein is CASSQVAGSYNEQFF.

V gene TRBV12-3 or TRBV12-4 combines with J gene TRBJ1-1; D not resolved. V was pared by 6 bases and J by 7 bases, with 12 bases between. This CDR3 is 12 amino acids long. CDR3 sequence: CASSPPGFEAFF. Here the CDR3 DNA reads TGTGCCAGCAGCCCTCCGGGTTTTGAAGCTTTCTTT.

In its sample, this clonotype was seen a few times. Here the CDR3 reads CASSPTTYNEQFF. The CDR3, as DNA: TGTGCCAGCAGCCCGACTACTTACAATGAGCAGTTCTTC. V is TRBV3-1 and J is TRBJ2-1; perhaps TRBD2 as D (5 bases). Germline CDR1 reads LGHDT; CDR2 reads YNNKEL (reference sequence). V was pared by 4 bases and J by 4 bases, with 8 bases between. CDR3 length: 13 amino acids.

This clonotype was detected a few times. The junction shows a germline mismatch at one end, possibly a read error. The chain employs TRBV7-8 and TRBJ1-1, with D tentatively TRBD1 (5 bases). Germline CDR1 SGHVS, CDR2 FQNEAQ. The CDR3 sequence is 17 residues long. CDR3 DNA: TGCGCCAGCAGCTTAGCGCTGTACAGGAACGTGAACACTGAAGCTTTCTTT. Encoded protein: CASSLALYRNVNTEAFF.

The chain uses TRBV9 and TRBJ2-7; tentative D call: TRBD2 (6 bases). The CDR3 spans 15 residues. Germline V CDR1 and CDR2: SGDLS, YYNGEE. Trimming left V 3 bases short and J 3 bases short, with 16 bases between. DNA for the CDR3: TGTGCCAGCAGCGCCCGGGCGGTAGCGGACTACGAGCAGTACTTC. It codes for CASSARAVADYEQYF.

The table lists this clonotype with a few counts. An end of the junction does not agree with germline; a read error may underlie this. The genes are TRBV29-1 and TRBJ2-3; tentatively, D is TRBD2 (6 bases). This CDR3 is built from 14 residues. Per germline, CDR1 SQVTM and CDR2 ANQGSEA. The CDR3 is CSVEDWGGKDTQYF. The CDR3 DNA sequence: TGCAGCGTCGAAGATTGGGGAGGTAAAGATACGCAGTATTTT.

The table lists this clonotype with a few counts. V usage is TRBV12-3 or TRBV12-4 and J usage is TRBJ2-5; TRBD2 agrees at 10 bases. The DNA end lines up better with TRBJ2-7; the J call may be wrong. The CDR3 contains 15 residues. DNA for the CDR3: TGTGCCAGCTCTCAAAGCGGGGGGGCGAAATACGAGCAGTACTTC. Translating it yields CASSQSGGAKYEQYF.

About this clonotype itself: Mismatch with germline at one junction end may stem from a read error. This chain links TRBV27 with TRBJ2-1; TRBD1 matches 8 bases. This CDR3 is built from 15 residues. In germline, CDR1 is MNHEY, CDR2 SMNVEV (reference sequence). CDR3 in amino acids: CVSSPGTGGDNEQFF. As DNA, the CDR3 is TGTGTCAGCAGTCCGGGGACAGGTGGGGACAATGAGCAGTTCTTC.

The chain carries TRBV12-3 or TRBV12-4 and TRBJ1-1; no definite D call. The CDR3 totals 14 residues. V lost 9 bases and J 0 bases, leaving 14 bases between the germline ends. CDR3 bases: TGTGCCAGTCGGTTGTACGGGATGAACACTGAAGCTTTCTTT. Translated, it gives CASRLYGMNTEAFF.

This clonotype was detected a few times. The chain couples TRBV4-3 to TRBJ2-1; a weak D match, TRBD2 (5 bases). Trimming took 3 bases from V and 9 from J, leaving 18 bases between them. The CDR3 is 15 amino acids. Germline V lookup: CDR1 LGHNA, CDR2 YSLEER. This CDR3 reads CASSQTTLVGPEQFF. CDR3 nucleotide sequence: TGCGCCAGCAGCCAGACTACATTAGTGGGCCCTGAGCAGTTCTTC.

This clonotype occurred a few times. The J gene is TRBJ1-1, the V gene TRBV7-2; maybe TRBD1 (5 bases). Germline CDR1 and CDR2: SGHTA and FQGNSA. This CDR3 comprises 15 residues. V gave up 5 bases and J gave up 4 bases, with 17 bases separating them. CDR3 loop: CASSPSLTVSTEAFF. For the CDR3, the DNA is TGTGCCAGCAGCCCATCTCTGACAGTGAGCACTGAAGCTTTCTTT.

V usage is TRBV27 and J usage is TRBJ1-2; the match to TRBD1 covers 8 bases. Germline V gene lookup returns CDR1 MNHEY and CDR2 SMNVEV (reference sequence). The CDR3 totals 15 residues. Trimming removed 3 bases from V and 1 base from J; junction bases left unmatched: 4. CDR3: CASSFRTGRNYGYTF. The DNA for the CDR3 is TGTGCCAGCAGTTTCCGGACAGGGCGTAACTATGGCTACACCTTC.

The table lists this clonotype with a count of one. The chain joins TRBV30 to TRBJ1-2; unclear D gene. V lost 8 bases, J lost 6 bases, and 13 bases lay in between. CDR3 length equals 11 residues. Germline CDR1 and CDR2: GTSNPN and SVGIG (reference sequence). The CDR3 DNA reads TGTGCCCAAGGGAGGGAGGATGGCTACACCTTC. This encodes CAQGREDGYTF.

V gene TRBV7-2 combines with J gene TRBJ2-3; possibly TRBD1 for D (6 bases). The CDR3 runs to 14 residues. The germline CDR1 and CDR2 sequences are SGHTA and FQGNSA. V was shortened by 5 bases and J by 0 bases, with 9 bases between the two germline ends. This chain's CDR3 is CASSPQGSTDTQYF. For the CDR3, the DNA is TGTGCCAGCAGCCCCCAGGGGAGCACAGATACGCAGTATTTT. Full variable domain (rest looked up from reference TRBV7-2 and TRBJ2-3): GAGVSQSPSNKVTEKGKDVELRCDPISGHTALYWYRQSLGQGLEFLIYFQGNSAPDKSGLPSDRFSAERTGGSVSTLTIQRTQQEDSAVYLCASSPQGSTDTQYFGPGTRLTVL.

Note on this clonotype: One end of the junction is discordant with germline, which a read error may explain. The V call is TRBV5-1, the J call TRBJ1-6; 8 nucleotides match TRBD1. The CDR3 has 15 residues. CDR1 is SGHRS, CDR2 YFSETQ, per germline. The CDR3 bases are TGCGCCAGCAGCAGACAGGGGCAAATCGGTTCACCCCCCCACTTT. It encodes CASSRQGQIGSPPHF.

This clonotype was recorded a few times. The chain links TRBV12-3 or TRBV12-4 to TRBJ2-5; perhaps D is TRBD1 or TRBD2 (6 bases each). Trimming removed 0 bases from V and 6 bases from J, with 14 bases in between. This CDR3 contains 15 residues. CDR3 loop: CASSLALRGLKTQYF. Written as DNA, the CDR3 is TGTGCCAGCAGTTTAGCGCTCCGGGGGCTAAAGACCCAGTACTTC.

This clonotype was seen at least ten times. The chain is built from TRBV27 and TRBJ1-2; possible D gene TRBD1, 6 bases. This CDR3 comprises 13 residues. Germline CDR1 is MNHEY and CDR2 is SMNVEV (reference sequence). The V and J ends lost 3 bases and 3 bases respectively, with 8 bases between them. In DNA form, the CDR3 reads TGTGCCAGCAGTTTTGGGGGCTACTATGGCTACACCTTC. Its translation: CASSFGGYYGYTF.

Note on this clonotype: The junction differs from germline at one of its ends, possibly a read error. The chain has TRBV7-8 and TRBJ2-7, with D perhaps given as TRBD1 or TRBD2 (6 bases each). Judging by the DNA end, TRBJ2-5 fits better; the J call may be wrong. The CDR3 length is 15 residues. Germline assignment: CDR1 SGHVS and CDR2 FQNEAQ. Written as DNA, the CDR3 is TGTGCCAGCACCATCTTACGGGGGCGCCAAGCGACCCAGTACTTC. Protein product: CASTILRGRQATQYF.

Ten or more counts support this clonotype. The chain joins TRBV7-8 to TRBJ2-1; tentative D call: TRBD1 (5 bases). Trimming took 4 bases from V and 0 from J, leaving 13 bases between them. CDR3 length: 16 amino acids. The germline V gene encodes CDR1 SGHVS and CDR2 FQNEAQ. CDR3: CASSSLQESSYNEQFF. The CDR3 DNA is TGTGCCAGCAGCTCATTACAGGAGAGCTCCTACAATGAGCAGTTCTTC.